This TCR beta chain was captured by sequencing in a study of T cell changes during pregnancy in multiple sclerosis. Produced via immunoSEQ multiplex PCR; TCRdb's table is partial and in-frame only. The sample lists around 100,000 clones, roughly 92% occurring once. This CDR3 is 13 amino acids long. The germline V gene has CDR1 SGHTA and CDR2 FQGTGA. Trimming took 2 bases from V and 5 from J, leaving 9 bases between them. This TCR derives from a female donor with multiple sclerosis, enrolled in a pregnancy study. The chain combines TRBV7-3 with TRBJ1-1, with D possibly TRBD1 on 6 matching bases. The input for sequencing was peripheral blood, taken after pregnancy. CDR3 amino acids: CASSLSGATEAFF. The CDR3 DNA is TGTGCCAGCAGCTTATCAGGGGCGACTGAAGCTTTCTTT.